This T cell receptor (beta chain) was observed in a study of CD8 T cells in ankylosing spondylitis. Findings of the study overall: Ankylosing spondylitis blood seemed to carry a telltale TCR beta motif made of under 10 highly homologous variants.

Using its own MiXCR run on the 5' RACE reads, TCRdb lists one record per CDR3 protein. Seen here are approximately 400,000 distinct CDR3 sequences, over 15% observed once, and the top ten hold approximately 0.93%. Comments on this clonotype: Its antigen is unidentified.

The V segment lost 4 bases and the J segment 7 bases; nucleotides outside the gene matches: 10. Germline CDR1 reads SEHNR; CDR2 reads FQNEAQ (reference sequence). This CDR3 is built from 16 residues. The clonotype comes from a male donor with ankylosing spondylitis. The material sequenced was blood, either unsorted or a sorted T cell fraction (not recorded which). The chain carries TRBV7-9 and TRBJ2-1; TRBD2 aligns across 10 bases. CDR3 nucleotides: TGTGCCAGCAGCTCCAGGGGAGCGGGAGGGTTTAATGAGCAGTTCTTC. It translates to CASSSRGAGGFNEQFF.